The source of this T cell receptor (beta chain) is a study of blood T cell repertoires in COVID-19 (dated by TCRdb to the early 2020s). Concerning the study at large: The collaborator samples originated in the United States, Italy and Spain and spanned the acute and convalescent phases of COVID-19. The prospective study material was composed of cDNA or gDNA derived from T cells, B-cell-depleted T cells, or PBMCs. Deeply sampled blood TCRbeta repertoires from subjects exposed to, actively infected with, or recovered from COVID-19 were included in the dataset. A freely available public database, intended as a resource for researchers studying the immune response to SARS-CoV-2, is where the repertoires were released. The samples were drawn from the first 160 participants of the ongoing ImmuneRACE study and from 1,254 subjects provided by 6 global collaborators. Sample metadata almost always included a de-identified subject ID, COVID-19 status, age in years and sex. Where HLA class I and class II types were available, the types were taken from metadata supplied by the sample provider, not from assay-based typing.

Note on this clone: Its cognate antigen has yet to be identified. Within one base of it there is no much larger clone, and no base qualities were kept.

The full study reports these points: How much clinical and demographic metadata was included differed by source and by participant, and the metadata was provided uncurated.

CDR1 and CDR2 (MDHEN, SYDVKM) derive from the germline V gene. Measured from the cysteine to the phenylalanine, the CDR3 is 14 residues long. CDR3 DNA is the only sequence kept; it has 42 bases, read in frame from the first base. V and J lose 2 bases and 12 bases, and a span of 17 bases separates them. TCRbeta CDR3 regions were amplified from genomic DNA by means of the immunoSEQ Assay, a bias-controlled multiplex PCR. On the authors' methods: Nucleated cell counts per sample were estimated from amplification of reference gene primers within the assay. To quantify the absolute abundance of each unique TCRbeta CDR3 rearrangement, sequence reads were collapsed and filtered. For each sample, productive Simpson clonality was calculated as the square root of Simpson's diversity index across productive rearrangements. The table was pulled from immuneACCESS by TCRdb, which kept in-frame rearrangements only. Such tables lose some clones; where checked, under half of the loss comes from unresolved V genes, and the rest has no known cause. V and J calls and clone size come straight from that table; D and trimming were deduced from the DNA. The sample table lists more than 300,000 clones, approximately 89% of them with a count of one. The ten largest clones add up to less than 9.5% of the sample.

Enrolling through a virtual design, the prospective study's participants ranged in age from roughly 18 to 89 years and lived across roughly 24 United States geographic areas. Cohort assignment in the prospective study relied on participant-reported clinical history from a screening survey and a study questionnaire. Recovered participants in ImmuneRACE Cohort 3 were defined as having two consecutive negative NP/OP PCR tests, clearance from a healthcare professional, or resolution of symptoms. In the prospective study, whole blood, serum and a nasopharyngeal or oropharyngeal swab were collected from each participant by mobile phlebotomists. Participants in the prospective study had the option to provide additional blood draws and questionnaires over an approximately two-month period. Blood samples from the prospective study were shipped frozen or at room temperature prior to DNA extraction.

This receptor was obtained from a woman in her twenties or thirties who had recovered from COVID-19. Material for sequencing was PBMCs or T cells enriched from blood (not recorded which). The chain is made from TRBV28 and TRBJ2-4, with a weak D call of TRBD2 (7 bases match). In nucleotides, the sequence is TGTGCCAGCAGTTTAGGACAGCGGAGGGGGGGTCAGTACTTC. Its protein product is CASSLGQRRGGQYF. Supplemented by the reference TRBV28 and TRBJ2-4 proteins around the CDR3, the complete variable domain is DVKVTQSSRYLVKRTGEKVFLECVQDMDHENMFWYRQDPGLGLRLIYFSYDVKMKEKGDIPEGYSVSREKKERFSLILESASTNQTSMYLCASSLGQRRGGQYFGAGTRLSVL.